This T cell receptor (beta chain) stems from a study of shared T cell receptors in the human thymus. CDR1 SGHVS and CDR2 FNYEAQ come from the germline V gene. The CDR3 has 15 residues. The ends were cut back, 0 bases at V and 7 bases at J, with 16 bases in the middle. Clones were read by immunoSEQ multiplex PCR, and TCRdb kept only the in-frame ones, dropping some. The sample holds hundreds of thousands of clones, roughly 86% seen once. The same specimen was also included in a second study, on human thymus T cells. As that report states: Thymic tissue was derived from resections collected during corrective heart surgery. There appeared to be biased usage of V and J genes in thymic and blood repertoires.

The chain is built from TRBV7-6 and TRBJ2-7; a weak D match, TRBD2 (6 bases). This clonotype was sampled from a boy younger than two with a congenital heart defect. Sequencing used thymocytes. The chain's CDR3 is CASSLAPGAGGEQYF. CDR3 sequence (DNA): TGTGCCAGCAGCTTAGCCCCGGGAGCCGGGGGAGAGCAGTACTTC.